These T cell receptor beta chains were read from a single sample in a study of regulatory T cells in long-lasting Graves disease. TCRdb reprocessed the multiplex PCR reads with MiXCR, giving one entry per CDR3 protein. There are hundreds of thousands of distinct CDR3 sequences in the sample; 20% to 25% occur only once, and roughly 20% lies in the top ten. The sequenced sample was peripheral blood mononuclear cells (PBMCs), obtained when the disease was refractory, from a patient treated with antithyroid drugs. The receptors were sampled from a female donor with Graves disease. CDR3s leave out the opening cysteine and the closing phenylalanine or tryptophan.

cdr3_aa j_call v_call
ASSAWAGWQETQY TRBJ2-5 TRBV7-9
ASSPGQGGSPLH TRBJ1-6 TRBV2
ASSYLAGGGNEQF TRBJ2-1 TRBV6-2/TRBV6-3
ASSLKSMGSSYNEQF TRBJ2-1 TRBV12-3/TRBV12-4
ASSFESGSNTGELF TRBJ2-2 TRBV28
ASSKSEGLGQY TRBJ2-7 TRBV7-6
ASSLIEGVNTEAF TRBJ1-1 TRBV7-9
ASKGGLSNTGELF TRBJ2-2 TRBV6-1
ASSTGNCGYT TRBJ1-2 TRBV18
ATRGQANGELF TRBJ2-2 TRBV24-1
ASSPPVPNTEAF TRBJ1-1 TRBV18
ASNNRETEAF TRBJ1-1 TRBV7-9
ASSPTPTEAF TRBJ1-1 TRBV11-3
ATSDGTGGRETQY TRBJ2-5 TRBV24-1
ASSLFGVGTSYEQY TRBJ2-7 TRBV27
ASSSQNTDTQY TRBJ2-3 TRBV11-2
ASSFGRILTGELF TRBJ2-2 TRBV7-2
VVWRSGNSPLH TRBJ1-6 TRBV19
ATRRNSIEAF TRBJ1-1 TRBV24-1
ASSPLGQGEDYT TRBJ1-2 TRBV18
ASSLPQDYGYT TRBJ1-2 TRBV6-1
ASSPTGNEQY TRBJ2-7 TRBV28
ASGGQWDPTQY TRBJ2-5 TRBV2
ASSLSVWTGELF TRBJ2-2 TRBV27
ASSWGRAETQY TRBJ2-5 TRBV12-3/TRBV12-4
ASNDPGGNQPQH TRBJ1-5 TRBV19
ASSATPRIEQPSDIQY TRBJ2-4 TRBV7-9
ASSELSSYNEQF TRBJ2-1 TRBV2
ASSTGGRLYEQY TRBJ2-7 TRBV7-2
SGQTGDGYGYT TRBJ1-2 TRBV29-1
ASSLRGRPIDTEAF TRBJ1-1 TRBV5-8
AWSGGADQETQY TRBJ2-5 TRBV30
ASRSGSYNEQF TRBJ2-1 TRBV7-2
ASRGTGPVSPLH TRBJ1-6 TRBV28
ASSGDRRGGYT TRBJ1-2 TRBV10-2
ASSYSHLGGHTEAF TRBJ1-1 TRBV6-5
SVEGQGRAEAF TRBJ1-1 TRBV29-1
SVEGAFTGETQY TRBJ2-5 TRBV29-1
ASSERLAGTGELF TRBJ2-2 TRBV2
ASSYDGVGSGANVLT TRBJ2-6 TRBV6-9